This passage covers 15 T cell receptor beta chains from one sample sequenced in a study of cytomegalovirus exposure and HLA in healthy donors. Primers for the PCR totalled 60 Vbeta and 13 Jbeta. The protocol was immunoSEQ multiplex PCR, while the TCRdb copy is restricted to in-frame clones and leaves out a portion. The sample carries 160,000 or so clones, about 80% recorded once. The sequencing input was PBMCs. The receptors come from a woman in her forties or fifties in good health and CMV-seronegative.

The CDR3 loop is CASSIGASPPNIQYF. CDR3 bases: TGTGCCAGTAGTATAGGGGCTTCACCACCCAACATTCAGTACTTC. The chain joins TRBV19 to TRBJ2-4; D unresolved. The germline gives CDR1 LNHDA, CDR2 SQIVND (reference sequence). Trimming shortened V by 1 base and J by 7 bases, and 14 bases separated the two germline ends. The CDR3 is made up of 15 amino acids.

The chain is built from TRBV9 and TRBJ2-5; 14 bases map to TRBD2. The J segment lost 2 bases and the V segment lost 2 bases, leaving 5 bases of the junction unmatched. The V gene's germline CDR1 is SGDLS and CDR2 YYNGEE. The CDR3 loop spans 17 amino acids. The CDR3: CASSVGLAGALQETQYF. The CDR3 bases are TGTGCCAGCAGCGTGGGACTAGCGGGAGCTCTTCAAGAGACCCAGTACTTC.

This clone appeared a few times. This chain links TRBV28 with TRBJ2-1; 9 positions agree with TRBD2. This CDR3 is 15 amino acids long. Germline V CDR1 and CDR2: MDHEN, SYDVKM. The V gene end was trimmed by 3 bases and the J gene end by 5 bases; junction bases not matched to a gene: 5. The CDR3 DNA reads as TGTGCCAGCAGTTTGCGGGAGGGAGTGCACAATGAGCAGTTCTTC. Protein: CASSLREGVHNEQFF.

CDR3 amino acids: CAISATRGGKSSTGELFF. Here the CDR3 DNA reads TGTGCCATCAGTGCTACGAGAGGAGGGAAGAGTTCGACCGGGGAGCTGTTTTTT. The chain employs TRBV10-3 and TRBJ2-2, with D possibly TRBD2 on 6 matching bases. The germline V gene encodes CDR1 ENHRY and CDR2 SYGVKD. The CDR3 totals 18 residues. The V gene lost 4 bases and the J gene lost 5 bases, with 23 bases spanning the gap.

This rearrangement joins TRBV14 to TRBJ1-1; D uncertain. Germline CDR1 and CDR2: SGHDN and FVKESK. CDR3 length equals 15 residues. The V gene lost 6 bases and the J gene lost 0 bases, with 14 bases spanning the gap. The CDR3 sequence is CASSQRRSLNTEAFF. The CDR3 nucleotides are TGTGCCAGCAGTCAAAGGAGGTCACTGAACACTGAAGCTTTCTTT.

This rearrangement joins TRBV25-1 to TRBJ2-1; 9 bases map to TRBD1. The CDR3 covers 15 residues. The trim removed 1 base at V and 5 bases at J, leaving 3 bases unmatched. From germline, CDR1 is MGHDK and CDR2 SYGVNS. CDR3 in DNA: TGTGCCAGCAGTGAATTTGGGACAGGGCACAATGAGCAGTTCTTC. It codes for CASSEFGTGHNEQFF.

The chain uses TRBV7-2 and TRBJ2-7, with a weak D call TRBD2 (5 bases). Looked up from germline, CDR1 is SGHTA and CDR2 is FQGNSA. This CDR3 has 15 amino acids. Trimming stripped 5 bases from V and 3 bases from J, with 17 bases between. The DNA for the CDR3 is TGTGCCAGCAGCCCGAGGACTCGAGCCGACTACGAGCAGTACTTC. It specifies CASSPRTRADYEQYF.

This chain connects TRBV27 to TRBJ2-5; 7 bases match TRBD1. Unmatched junction bases numbered 1, after V lost 3 bases and J lost 0 bases. The CDR3 consists of 14 residues. The germline V gene encodes CDR1 MNHEY and CDR2 SMNVEV (reference sequence). The CDR3 loop reads CASSFTGDQETQYF. In DNA form, the CDR3 reads TGTGCCAGCAGTTTCACAGGGGACCAAGAGACCCAGTACTTC.

The chain is built from TRBV14 and TRBJ2-3, with TRBD2 matching 9 bases. Germline-derived CDR1 and CDR2 are SGHDN and FVKESK. V trimming: 1 base; J trimming: 2 bases; junction bases outside the gene matches: 1. The CDR3 is 15 residues long. Here the CDR3 reads CASSQGGRATDTQYF. CDR3 in DNA: TGTGCCAGCAGCCAAGGCGGGAGGGCCACAGATACGCAGTATTTT.

The chain employs TRBV6-1 and TRBJ2-5, with 9 bases lining up with TRBD2. This CDR3 is 15 amino acids long. Germline-derived CDR1 and CDR2 are MNHNS and SASEGT. The V and J ends lost 3 bases and 9 bases, in that order; junction bases with no gene match: 11. The DNA for the CDR3 is TGTGCCAGCAGTGACCGAGCGGGGGGTGGAACGGCCCAGTACTTC. Its translation: CASSDRAGGGTAQYF.

The chain combines TRBV4-3 with TRBJ2-7; a weak D match, TRBD1 (5 bases). Per the germline V gene, CDR1 is LGHNA and CDR2 is YSLEER. The CDR3 has 15 residues. The V end lost 1 base, the J end lost 1 base, and 11 bases lay between the germline ends. CDR3 nucleotide sequence: TGCGCCAGCAGCCAAGTTATGCAGGGATCCTACGAGCAGTACTTC. Translated: CASSQVMQGSYEQYF.

This chain links TRBV19 with TRBJ1-1; possibly TRBD1 for D (6 bases). The germline gives CDR1 LNHDA, CDR2 SQIVND (reference sequence). V lost 5 bases to trimming and J lost 0 bases, with 13 bases between them. CDR3 length: 15 amino acids. The CDR3 region has the DNA TGTGCCAGTAGTCACTCAGGGACAATGAACACTGAAGCTTTCTTT. Translating gives CASSHSGTMNTEAFF.

This clone appeared a few times. The rearrangement links TRBV6-1 to TRBJ2-1; 7 positions match TRBD2. After removal of 1 base from V and 4 bases from J, the junction contained 1 base not matched to a gene. The CDR3 totals 14 residues. CDR1 is MNHNS and CDR2 is SASEGT in the germline V gene. For the CDR3, the DNA is TGTGCCAGCAGTGAAGGCGGGAGTTACAATGAGCAGTTCTTC. The encoded protein is CASSEGGSYNEQFF.

This clone was counted between two and nine times. This chain joins TRBV27 and TRBJ2-1, with 7 bases matching TRBD1. V lost 7 bases to trimming and J lost 4 bases; unmatched junction nucleotides: 13. The CDR3 is made up of 16 amino acids. Germline CDR1 and CDR2: MNHEY and SMNVEV (reference sequence). CDR3 loop: CASILQGPQNYNEQFF. In DNA form, the CDR3 reads TGTGCCAGCATCCTACAGGGGCCCCAAAATTACAATGAGCAGTTCTTC.

V and J are TRBV7-8 and TRBJ1-3; 8 positions match TRBD1. Germline CDR1 is SGHVS and CDR2 is FQNEAQ. Losses at the gene ends were 0 bases for V and 4 bases for J; bases not matched to a gene: 8. There are 17 residues in the CDR3. The CDR3 loop reads CASSLAGQGATGNTIYF. The CDR3 DNA reads as TGTGCCAGCAGCTTAGCGGGGCAGGGGGCTACGGGAAACACCATATATTTT.